The 21 T cell receptor beta chains below all came from one sample that was sequenced in a study of cytomegalovirus exposure and HLA in healthy donors (dated by TCRdb to the late 2010s). Receptor amplification or capture employed the immunoSEQ multiplex PCR assay. A mixture of 60 forward primers for TCR Vbeta segments and 13 reverse primers for TCR Jbeta segments was used in the multiplex PCR. The immuneACCESS repertoire file appears here via TCRdb, limited to in-frame rearrangements. These files lack a portion of the clones; in checked studies, under half of the deficit traces to unresolved V genes, and the cause of the others is not known. This sample comprises 150,000 to 200,000 clones, 82% of them detected only once. The ten largest clones represent approximately 1.6% of the sample. Material: PBMCs. Receptors originate from a girl aged 5 to 17 in good health and CMV-seropositive.

The V call is TRBV19, the J call TRBJ2-2; TRBD1 aligns across 7 bases. The trim removed 2 bases at V and 2 bases at J, leaving 5 bases unmatched. Germline CDR1 LNHDA, CDR2 SQIVND (reference sequence). The CDR3 sequence is 16 residues long. The CDR3 here is CASSITGQSNTGELFF. CDR3 DNA sequence: TGTGCCAGTAGTATAACGGGACAGTCTAACACCGGGGAGCTGTTTTTT.

The chain uses TRBV25-1 and TRBJ2-7, with 9 bases matching TRBD1. V shed 4 bases and J 7 bases; nucleotides not matched to a gene: 14. The CDR3 runs 16 residues. Germline values: CDR1 MGHDK, CDR2 SYGVNS. CDR3 protein: CASSGFSRTGENEQYF. The CDR3, as DNA: TGTGCCAGCAGTGGCTTCTCCCGGACAGGGGAGAATGAGCAGTACTTC.

The rearrangement links TRBV10-3 to TRBJ2-5, with D possibly matching TRBD1 (8 bases). Germline CDR1 ENHRY, CDR2 SYGVKD. V was pared by 6 bases and J by 5 bases, with 19 bases between. There are 15 residues in the CDR3. The CDR3 sequence: CAISPSTGGEETQYF. The CDR3 coding sequence is TGTGCCATCAGCCCCTCTACAGGGGGGGAGGAGACCCAGTACTTC.

This chain connects TRBV5-4 to TRBJ2-5, with D possibly TRBD1 on 6 matching bases. CDR1 and CDR2 (germline): SGHNT, YYREEE (reference sequence). Trimming took 0 bases from V and 5 from J, leaving 14 bases between them. The CDR3 runs 15 residues. The CDR3, as DNA: TGTGCCAGCAGCTTGGCCCCAGGGGCCGGCGAGACCCAGTACTTC. As protein: CASSLAPGAGETQYF.

The chain recombines TRBV29-1 with TRBJ2-7; 7 positions match TRBD1. The CDR3 consists of 12 residues. The germline V gene has CDR1 SQVTM and CDR2 ANQGSEA. Trimming removed 0 bases from V and 5 bases from J; junction bases left unmatched: 1. CDR3 amino acids: CSVEEQGNEQYF. For the CDR3, the DNA is TGCAGCGTTGAAGAACAGGGGAACGAGCAGTACTTC.

V gene TRBV28 combines with J gene TRBJ1-5; no definite D call. The CDR3 covers 14 residues. Germline V lookup: CDR1 MDHEN, CDR2 SYDVKM. Trimming cost V 6 bases and J 1 base, with 10 bases left between them. The CDR3, as DNA: TGTGCCAGCAGCAGAGGGTCGAGCAATCAGCCCCAGCATTTT. Amino acids: CASSRGSSNQPQHF.

The chain recombines TRBV28 with TRBJ1-3; possibly TRBD1 for D (5 bases). The ends were cut back, 5 bases at V and 4 bases at J, with 12 bases in the middle. Germline CDR1 MDHEN, CDR2 SYDVKM. CDR3 length: 14 residues. The CDR3 sequence: CASSPGTSGNTIYF. CDR3 in DNA: TGTGCCAGCAGTCCTGGGACTTCGGGAAACACCATATATTTT.

The J gene is TRBJ2-2, the V gene TRBV6-1; TRBD1 is a possible D gene (6 bases). Trimming took off 3 bases at V and 3 bases at J, with 8 bases between the two ends. Germline V gene lookup returns CDR1 MNHNS and CDR2 SASEGT. CDR3 length equals 14 residues. The CDR3: CASSDGTHTGELFF. Written as DNA, the CDR3 is TGTGCCAGCAGTGACGGGACACACACCGGGGAGCTGTTTTTT.

The chain recombines TRBV6-4 with TRBJ1-2; no clear D. The ends were cut back, 0 bases at V and 4 bases at J, with 15 bases in the middle. This CDR3 has 16 residues. Germline CDR1 and CDR2: MRHNA and SNTAGT. In nucleotides, the CDR3 is TGTGCCAGCAGTGACTCTGCGGCCTTCAAGTCCTATGGCTACACCTTC. Protein sequence: CASSDSAAFKSYGYTF.

The chain carries TRBV28 and TRBJ1-2, with 9 bases that match TRBD1. Germline CDR1 is MDHEN and CDR2 is SYDVKM. CDR3 length equals 15 residues. The junction had 11 bases not matched to a gene; V was cut back by 8 bases and J by 4 bases. The CDR3 reads CASVRTGAGSYGYTF. CDR3 bases: TGTGCCAGCGTCCGGACAGGGGCGGGTAGCTATGGCTACACCTTC.

The rearrangement uses TRBV15 and TRBJ2-1, with D possibly matching TRBD2 (5 bases). This CDR3 has 15 residues. The V gene lost 2 bases and the J gene lost 1 base, with 9 bases spanning the gap. Looked up from germline, CDR1 is LNHNV and CDR2 is YYDKDF (reference sequence). Here the CDR3 reads CATSRRGGSYNEQFF. The CDR3 DNA is TGTGCCACCAGCAGAAGAGGCGGGTCCTACAATGAGCAGTTCTTC. The full variable domain, with the rest looked up from reference TRBV15 and TRBJ2-1, is DAMVIQNPRYQVTQFGKPVTLSCSQTLNHNVMYWYQQKSSQAPKLLFHYYDKDFNNEADTPDNFQSRRPNTSFCFLDIRSPGLGDTAMYLCATSRRGGSYNEQFFGPGTRLTVL.

CDR3 coding DNA: TGTGCCATCAGTGAGCGGGCTAGCGAAGAGACCCAGTACTTC. It specifies CAISERASEETQYF. This chain connects TRBV10-3 to TRBJ2-5; D may be TRBD2 (6 bases). CDR1 is ENHRY, CDR2 SYGVKD, per germline. The length of the CDR3 is 14 residues. Trimming shortened V by 2 bases and J by 3 bases, and 10 bases separated the two germline ends.

The V and J genes are TRBV7-3 and TRBJ2-3; 10 bases are shared with TRBD1. The germline V gene has CDR1 SGHTA and CDR2 FQGTGA. The CDR3 is made up of 15 amino acids. The junction had 0 bases not matched to a gene; V was cut back by 2 bases and J by 1 base. The CDR3 region is CASSLGQGGTDTQYF. The CDR3 nucleotides read TGTGCCAGCAGCTTAGGACAGGGGGGCACAGATACGCAGTATTTT.

The V gene is TRBV4-1, the J gene TRBJ1-2; D remains unclear. The CDR3 totals 16 residues. The germline CDR1 and CDR2 sequences are MGHRA and YSYEKL. Trimming took 0 bases from V and 8 from J, leaving 19 bases between them. CDR3 sequence reads: CASSQDPGRLIRGYTF. The CDR3 nucleotides are TGCGCCAGCAGCCAAGACCCAGGCAGGCTGATTAGAGGCTACACCTTC.

This chain links TRBV28 with TRBJ1-2, with D unclear. Between the trimmed V and J ends, which lost 5 bases and 4 bases, there was a span of 14 bases. CDR3 length: 14 residues. Per the germline V gene, CDR1 is MDHEN and CDR2 is SYDVKM. DNA for the CDR3: TGTGCCAGCAGTATCCGCCCGACGGGCTATGGCTACACCTTC. This codes for CASSIRPTGYGYTF.

The rearrangement uses TRBV6-5 and TRBJ2-1, with TRBD1 identical over 9 bases. Germline V gene sequence: CDR1 MNHEY, CDR2 SVGAGI. V lost 6 bases and J lost 8; bases outside the gene matches: 11. The CDR3 is 15 amino acids. For the CDR3, the DNA is TGTGCCAGCAGGTTTGGACAGGGGCCGGGGGATGAGCAGTTCTTC. Translation: CASRFGQGPGDEQFF.

This chain joins TRBV19 and TRBJ1-1; the D gene is possibly TRBD1 (6 bases). Germline V lookup: CDR1 LNHDA, CDR2 SQIVND (reference sequence). The CDR3 has 15 amino acids. Trimming stripped 5 bases from V and 11 bases from J, with 24 bases between. The CDR3 reads CASSSRQRGHPGAFF. Written as DNA, the CDR3 is TGTGCCAGTAGTTCCCGCCAGCGGGGGCATCCAGGGGCTTTCTTT.

This clone was observed a handful of times. V is TRBV27 and J is TRBJ2-7; tentative D call: TRBD2 (5 bases). Germline V gives CDR1 MNHEY, CDR2 SMNVEV (reference sequence). The CDR3 runs 17 residues. V lost 6 bases and J 0 bases, leaving 21 bases between the germline ends. CDR3 region: CASRPRRLAEGSYEQYF. In nucleotides, the CDR3 is TGTGCCAGCAGGCCTAGGCGGCTAGCAGAGGGCTCCTACGAGCAGTACTTC.

The genes are TRBV7-9 and TRBJ2-3; 9 bases map to TRBD1. Trimming at V came to 6 bases and at J to 4 bases, leaving 8 bases not matched to a gene. Looked up from germline, CDR1 is SEHNR and CDR2 is FQNEAQ (reference sequence). The CDR3 sequence is 15 residues long. DNA for the CDR3: TGTGCCAGCAGAAGGACAGGGGAAGTTTCAGATACGCAGTATTTT. Protein: CASRRTGEVSDTQYF.

The rearrangement links TRBV5-1 to TRBJ2-1, with 7 positions matching TRBD2. The junction had 21 bases not matched to a gene; V was cut back by 3 bases and J by 6 bases. This CDR3 spans 19 amino acids. The germline CDR1 and CDR2 sequences are SGHRS and YFSETQ. In nucleotides, the CDR3 is TGCGCCAGCAGCTCGGACCGACCCCGGGACTACCTACGAGGCAATGAGCAGTTCTTC. This translates into CASSSDRPRDYLRGNEQFF.

As to this clone: Distinct nucleotide sequences in the sample also encode this CDR3. V and J are TRBV6-1 and TRBJ1-4, with 8 bases that match TRBD1. The CDR3 sequence is 15 residues long. V lost 4 bases to trimming and J lost 3 bases; unmatched junction nucleotides: 4. Germline-derived CDR1 and CDR2 are MNHNS and SASEGT. The CDR3 DNA follows: TGTGCCAGCAGTGGGGGGACAGGTCCTAATGAAAAACTGTTTTTT. Protein: CASSGGTGPNEKLFF.